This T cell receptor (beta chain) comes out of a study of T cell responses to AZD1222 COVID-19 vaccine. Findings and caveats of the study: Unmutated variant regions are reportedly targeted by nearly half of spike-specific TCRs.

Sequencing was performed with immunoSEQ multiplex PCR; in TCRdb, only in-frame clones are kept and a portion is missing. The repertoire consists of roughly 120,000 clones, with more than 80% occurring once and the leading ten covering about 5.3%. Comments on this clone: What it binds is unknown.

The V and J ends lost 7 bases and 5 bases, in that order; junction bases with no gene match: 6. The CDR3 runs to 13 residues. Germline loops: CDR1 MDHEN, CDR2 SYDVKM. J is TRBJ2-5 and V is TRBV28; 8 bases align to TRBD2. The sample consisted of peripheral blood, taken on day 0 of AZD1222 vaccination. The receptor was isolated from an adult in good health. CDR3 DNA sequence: TGTGCCAGCATACACGGGAGGGGGGAGACCCAGTACTTC. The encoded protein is CASIHGRGETQYF.